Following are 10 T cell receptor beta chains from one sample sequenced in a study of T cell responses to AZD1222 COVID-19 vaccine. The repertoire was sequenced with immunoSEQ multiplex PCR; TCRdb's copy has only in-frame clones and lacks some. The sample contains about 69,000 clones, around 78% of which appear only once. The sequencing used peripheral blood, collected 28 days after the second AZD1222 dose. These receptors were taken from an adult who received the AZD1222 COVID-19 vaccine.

The CDR3: CASSENRGNTEAFF. Here the CDR3 DNA reads TGTGCCAGCAGCGAGAATCGGGGGAACACTGAAGCTTTCTTT. The chain has TRBV7-9 and TRBJ1-1; D ambiguous. The germline V and J ends were trimmed by 5 bases and 1 base, with 11 bases remaining between them. This CDR3 is built from 14 residues. Germline values: CDR1 SEHNR, CDR2 FQNEAQ (reference sequence).

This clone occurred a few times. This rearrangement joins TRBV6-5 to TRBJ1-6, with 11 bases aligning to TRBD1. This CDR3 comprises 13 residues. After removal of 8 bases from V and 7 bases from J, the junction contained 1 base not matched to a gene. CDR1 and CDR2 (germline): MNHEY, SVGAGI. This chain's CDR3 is CASGTGGNSPLHF. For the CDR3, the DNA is TGTGCCAGCGGGACAGGGGGAAATTCACCCCTCCACTTT.

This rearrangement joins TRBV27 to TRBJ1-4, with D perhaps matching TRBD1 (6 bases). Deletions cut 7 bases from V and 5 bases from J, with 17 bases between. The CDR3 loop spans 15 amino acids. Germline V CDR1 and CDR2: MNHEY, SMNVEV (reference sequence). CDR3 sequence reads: CASTSLRGVNEKLFF. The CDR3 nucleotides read TGTGCCAGCACCTCCTTGAGGGGGGTAAATGAAAAACTGTTTTTT. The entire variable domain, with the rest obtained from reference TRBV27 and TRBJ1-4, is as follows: EAQVTQNPRYLITVTGKKLTVTCSQNMNHEYMSWYRQDPGLGLRQIYYSMNVEVTDKGDVPEGYKVSRKEKRNFPLILESPSPNQTSLYFCASTSLRGVNEKLFFGSGTQLSVL.

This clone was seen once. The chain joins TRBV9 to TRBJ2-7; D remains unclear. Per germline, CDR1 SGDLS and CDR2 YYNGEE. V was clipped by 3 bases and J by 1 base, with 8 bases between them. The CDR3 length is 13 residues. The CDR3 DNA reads TGTGCCAGCAGCGGGACCGCTTCCTACGAGCAGTACTTC. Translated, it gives CASSGTASYEQYF.

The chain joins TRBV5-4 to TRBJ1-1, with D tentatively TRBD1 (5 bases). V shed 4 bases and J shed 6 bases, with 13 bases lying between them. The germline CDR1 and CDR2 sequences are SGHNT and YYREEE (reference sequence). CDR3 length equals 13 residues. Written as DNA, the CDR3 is TGTGCCAGCAGCCCTAACAGGCGACCTGAAGCTTTCTTT. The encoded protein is CASSPNRRPEAFF.

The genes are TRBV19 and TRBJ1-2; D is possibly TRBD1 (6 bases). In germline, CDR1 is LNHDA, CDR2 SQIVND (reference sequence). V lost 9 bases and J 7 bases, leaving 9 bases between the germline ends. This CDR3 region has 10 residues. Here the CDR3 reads CASSQGGYTF. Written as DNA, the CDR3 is TGTGCCAGCTCACAGGGTGGCTACACCTTC.

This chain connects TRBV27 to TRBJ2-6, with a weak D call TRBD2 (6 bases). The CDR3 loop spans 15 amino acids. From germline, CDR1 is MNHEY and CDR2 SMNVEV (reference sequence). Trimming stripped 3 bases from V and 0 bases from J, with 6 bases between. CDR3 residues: CASSLGLSGANVLTF. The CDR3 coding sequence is TGTGCCAGCAGTTTGGGACTCTCTGGGGCCAACGTCCTGACTTTC.

The CDR3 DNA sequence: TGTGCCAGCAGCATTAGGACAGGGGGAAGGAACACTGAAGCTTTCTTT. This codes for CASSIRTGGRNTEAFF. The chain joins TRBV7-9 to TRBJ1-1, with 10 bases matching TRBD1. Losses at the gene ends were 5 bases for V and 1 base for J; bases not matched to a gene: 7. CDR1 and CDR2 (germline): SEHNR, FQNEAQ (reference sequence). The CDR3 has 16 amino acids.

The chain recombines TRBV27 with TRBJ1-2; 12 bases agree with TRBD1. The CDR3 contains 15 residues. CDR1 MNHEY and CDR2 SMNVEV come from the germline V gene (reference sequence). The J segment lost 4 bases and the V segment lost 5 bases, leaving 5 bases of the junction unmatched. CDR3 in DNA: TGTGCCAGCAGTGCTGGGACAGGGGGCATCTATGGCTACACCTTC. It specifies CASSAGTGGIYGYTF.

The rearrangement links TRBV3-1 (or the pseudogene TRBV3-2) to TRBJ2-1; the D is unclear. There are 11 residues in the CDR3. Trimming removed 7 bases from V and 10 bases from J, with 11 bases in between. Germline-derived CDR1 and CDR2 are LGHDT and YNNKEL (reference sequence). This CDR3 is CASTADREQFF. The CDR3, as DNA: TGTGCCAGCACCGCCGACCGCGAGCAGTTCTTC.